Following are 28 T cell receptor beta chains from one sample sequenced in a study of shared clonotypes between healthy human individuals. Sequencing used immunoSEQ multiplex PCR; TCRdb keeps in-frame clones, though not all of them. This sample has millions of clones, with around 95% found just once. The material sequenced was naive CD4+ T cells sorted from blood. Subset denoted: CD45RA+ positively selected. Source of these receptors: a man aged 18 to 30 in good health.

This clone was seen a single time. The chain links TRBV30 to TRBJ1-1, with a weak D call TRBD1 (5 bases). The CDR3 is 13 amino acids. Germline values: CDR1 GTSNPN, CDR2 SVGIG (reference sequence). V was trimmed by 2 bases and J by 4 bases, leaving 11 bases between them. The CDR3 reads CAWSTFRVTEAFF. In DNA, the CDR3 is TGTGCCTGGAGTACGTTCAGGGTCACTGAAGCTTTCTTT.

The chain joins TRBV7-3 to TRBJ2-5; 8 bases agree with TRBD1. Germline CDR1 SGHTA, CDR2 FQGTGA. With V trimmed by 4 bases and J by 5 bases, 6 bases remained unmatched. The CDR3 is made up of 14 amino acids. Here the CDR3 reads CASSSAGGLETQYF. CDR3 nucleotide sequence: TGTGCCAGCAGCTCCGCAGGGGGCCTCGAGACCCAGTACTTC.

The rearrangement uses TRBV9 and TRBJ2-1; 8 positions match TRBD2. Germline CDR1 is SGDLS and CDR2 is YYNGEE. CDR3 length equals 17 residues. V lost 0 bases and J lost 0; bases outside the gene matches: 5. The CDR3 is CASSVEGGRSSYNEQFF. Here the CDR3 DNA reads TGTGCCAGCAGCGTAGAGGGCGGGAGGAGCTCCTACAATGAGCAGTTCTTC.

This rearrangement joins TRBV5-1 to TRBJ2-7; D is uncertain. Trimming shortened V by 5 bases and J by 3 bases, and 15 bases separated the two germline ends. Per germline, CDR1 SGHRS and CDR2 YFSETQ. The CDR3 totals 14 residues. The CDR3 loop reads CASRWNKASYEQYF. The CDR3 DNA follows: TGCGCCAGCAGATGGAACAAGGCAAGCTACGAGCAGTACTTC.

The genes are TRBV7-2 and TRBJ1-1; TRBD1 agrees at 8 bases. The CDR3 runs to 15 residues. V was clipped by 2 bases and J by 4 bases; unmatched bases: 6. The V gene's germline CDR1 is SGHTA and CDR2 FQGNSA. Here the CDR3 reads CASSLQGARSTEAFF. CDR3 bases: TGTGCCAGCAGCTTACAGGGGGCTAGAAGCACTGAAGCTTTCTTT.

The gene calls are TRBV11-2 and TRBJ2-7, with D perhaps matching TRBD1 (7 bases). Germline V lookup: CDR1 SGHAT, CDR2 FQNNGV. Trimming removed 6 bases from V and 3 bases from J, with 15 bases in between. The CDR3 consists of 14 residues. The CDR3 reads CASRGLSGGYEQYF. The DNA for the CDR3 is TGTGCCAGCAGGGGACTCTCAGGGGGCTACGAGCAGTACTTC.

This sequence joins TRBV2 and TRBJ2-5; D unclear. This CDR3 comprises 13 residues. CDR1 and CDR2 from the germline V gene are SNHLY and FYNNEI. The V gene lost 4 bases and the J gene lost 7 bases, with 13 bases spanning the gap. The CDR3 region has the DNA TGTGCCAGCAGTGGAAGCGTTTCAGGGACCCAGTACTTC. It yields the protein CASSGSVSGTQYF.

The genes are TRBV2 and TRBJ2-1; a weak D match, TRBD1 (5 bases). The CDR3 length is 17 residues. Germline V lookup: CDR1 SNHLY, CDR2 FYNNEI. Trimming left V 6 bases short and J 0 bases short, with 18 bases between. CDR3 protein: CASRRIGGQSSYNEQFF. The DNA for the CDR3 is TGTGCCAGCAGGAGGATAGGCGGACAAAGCTCCTACAATGAGCAGTTCTTC.

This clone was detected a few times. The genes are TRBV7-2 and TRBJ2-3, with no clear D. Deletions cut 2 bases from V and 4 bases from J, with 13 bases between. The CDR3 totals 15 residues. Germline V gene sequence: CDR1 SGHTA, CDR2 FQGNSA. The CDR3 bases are TGTGCCAGCAGCTTAAACGGGCTTGATGCAGATACGCAGTATTTT. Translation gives CASSLNGLDADTQYF.

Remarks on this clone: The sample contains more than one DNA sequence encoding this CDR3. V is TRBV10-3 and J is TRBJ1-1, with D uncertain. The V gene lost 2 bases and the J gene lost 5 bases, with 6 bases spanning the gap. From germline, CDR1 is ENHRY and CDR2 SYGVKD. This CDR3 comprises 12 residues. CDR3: CAISEGGTEAFF. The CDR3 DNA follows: TGTGCCATCAGTGAGGGAGGGACTGAAGCTTTCTTT.

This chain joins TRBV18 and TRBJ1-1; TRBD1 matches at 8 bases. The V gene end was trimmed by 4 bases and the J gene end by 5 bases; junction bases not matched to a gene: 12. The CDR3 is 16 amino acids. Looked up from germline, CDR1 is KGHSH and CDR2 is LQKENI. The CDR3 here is CASSQNTGGARTEAFF. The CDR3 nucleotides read TGTGCCAGCTCACAAAATACAGGGGGGGCGAGGACTGAAGCTTTCTTT.

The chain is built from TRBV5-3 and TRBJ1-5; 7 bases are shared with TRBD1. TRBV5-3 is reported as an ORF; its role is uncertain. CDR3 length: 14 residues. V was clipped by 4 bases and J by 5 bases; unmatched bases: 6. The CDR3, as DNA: TGTGCCAGAAGCGAAGACAGGGACTATCAGCCCCAGCATTTT. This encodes CARSEDRDYQPQHF.

The CDR3 spells CASSLGPQSVRELFF. The CDR3 DNA sequence: TGTGCCAGCAGCTTAGGTCCTCAAAGCGTCCGGGAGCTGTTTTTT. The J gene is TRBJ2-2, the V gene TRBV7-9; no clear D. The germline CDR1 and CDR2 sequences are SEHNR and FQNEAQ (reference sequence). The ends were cut back, 1 base at V and 9 bases at J, with 15 bases in the middle. CDR3 length equals 15 residues.

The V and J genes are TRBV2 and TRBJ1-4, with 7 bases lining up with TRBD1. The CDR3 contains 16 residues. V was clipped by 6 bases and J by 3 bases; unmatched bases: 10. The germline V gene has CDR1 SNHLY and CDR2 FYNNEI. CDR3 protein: CASRPTPGGPNEKLFF. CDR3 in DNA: TGTGCCAGCAGACCTACGCCAGGGGGTCCTAATGAAAAACTGTTTTTT. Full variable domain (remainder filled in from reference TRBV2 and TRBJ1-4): EPEVTQTPSHQVTQMGQEVILRCVPISNHLYFYWYRQILGQKVEFLVSFYNNEISEKSEIFDDQFSVERPDGSNFTLKIRSTKLEDSAMYFCASRPTPGGPNEKLFFGSGTQLSVL.

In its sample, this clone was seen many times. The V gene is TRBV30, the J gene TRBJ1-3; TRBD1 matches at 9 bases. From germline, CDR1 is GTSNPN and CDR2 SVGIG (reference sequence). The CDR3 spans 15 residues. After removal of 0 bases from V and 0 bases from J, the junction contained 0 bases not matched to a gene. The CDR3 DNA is TGTGCCTGGAGTGTACAGGGGGCCTCTGGAAACACCATATATTTT. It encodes CAWSVQGASGNTIYF.

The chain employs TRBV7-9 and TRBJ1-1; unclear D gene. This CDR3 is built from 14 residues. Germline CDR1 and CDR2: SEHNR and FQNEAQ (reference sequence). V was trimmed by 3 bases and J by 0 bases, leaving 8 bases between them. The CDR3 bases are TGTGCCAGCAGCTTGGAACAGATGAACACTGAAGCTTTCTTT. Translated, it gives CASSLEQMNTEAFF.

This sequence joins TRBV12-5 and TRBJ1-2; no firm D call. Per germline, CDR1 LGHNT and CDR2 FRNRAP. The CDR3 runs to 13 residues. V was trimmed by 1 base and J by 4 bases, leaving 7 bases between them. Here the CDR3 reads CASGLEAVYGYTF. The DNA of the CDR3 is TGTGCTAGTGGTTTGGAGGCAGTCTATGGCTACACCTTC.

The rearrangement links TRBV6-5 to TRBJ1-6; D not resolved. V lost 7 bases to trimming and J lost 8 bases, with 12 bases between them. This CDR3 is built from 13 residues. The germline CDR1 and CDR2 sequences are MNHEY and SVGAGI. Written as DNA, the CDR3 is TGTGCCAGCACCCGCGCCGAAGATTCACCCCTCCACTTT. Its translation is CASTRAEDSPLHF.

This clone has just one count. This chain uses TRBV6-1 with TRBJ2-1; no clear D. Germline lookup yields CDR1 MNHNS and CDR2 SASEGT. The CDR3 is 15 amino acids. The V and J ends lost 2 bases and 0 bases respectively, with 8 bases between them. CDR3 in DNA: TGTGCCAGCAGTGAAATCGACTCCTCCTACAATGAGCAGTTCTTC. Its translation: CASSEIDSSYNEQFF.

CDR3 nucleotide sequence: TGTGCCAGCAGCCCCGGACAGGCTCCTAACAATGAGCAGTTCTTC. Translation: CASSPGQAPNNEQFF. The chain links TRBV6-5 to TRBJ2-1, with TRBD1 matching 7 bases. This CDR3 region has 15 residues. The J segment lost 5 bases and the V segment lost 6 bases, leaving 10 bases of the junction unmatched. Germline V gives CDR1 MNHEY, CDR2 SVGAGI.

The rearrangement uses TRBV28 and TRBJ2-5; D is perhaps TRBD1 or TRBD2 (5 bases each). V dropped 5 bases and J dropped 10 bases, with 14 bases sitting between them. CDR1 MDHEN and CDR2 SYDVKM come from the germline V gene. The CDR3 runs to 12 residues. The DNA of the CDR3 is TGTGCCAGCAGTAGGGACGAGCTCGGCCAGTACTTC. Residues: CASSRDELGQYF.

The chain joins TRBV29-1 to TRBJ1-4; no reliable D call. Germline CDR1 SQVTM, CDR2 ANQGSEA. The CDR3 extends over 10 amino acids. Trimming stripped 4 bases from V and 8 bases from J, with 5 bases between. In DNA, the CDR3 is TGCAGCGTTGGCGGGGAAAAACTGTTTTTT. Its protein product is CSVGGEKLFF.

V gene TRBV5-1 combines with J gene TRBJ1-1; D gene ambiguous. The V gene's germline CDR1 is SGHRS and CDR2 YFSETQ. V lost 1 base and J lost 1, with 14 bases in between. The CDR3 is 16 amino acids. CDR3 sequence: CASSLYDLLGNTEAFF. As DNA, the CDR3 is TGCGCCAGCAGCTTGTATGACCTTCTCGGGAACACTGAAGCTTTCTTT.

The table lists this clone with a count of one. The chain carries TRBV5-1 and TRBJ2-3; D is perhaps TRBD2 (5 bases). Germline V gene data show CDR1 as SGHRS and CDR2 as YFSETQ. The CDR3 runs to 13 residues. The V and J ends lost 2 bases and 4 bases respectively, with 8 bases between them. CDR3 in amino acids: CASSLREPDTQYF. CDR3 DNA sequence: TGCGCCAGCAGCTTAAGGGAGCCAGATACGCAGTATTTT.

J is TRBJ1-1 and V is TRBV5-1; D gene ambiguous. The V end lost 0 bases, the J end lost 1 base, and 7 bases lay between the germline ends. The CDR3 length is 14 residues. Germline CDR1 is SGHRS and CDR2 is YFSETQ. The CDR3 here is CASSLGLWNTEAFF. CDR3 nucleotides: TGCGCCAGCAGCTTGGGACTTTGGAACACTGAAGCTTTCTTT.

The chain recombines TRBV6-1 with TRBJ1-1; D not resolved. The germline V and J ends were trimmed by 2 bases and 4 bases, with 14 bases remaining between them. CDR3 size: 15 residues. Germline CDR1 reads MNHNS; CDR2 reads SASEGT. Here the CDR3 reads CASSELASRFTEAFF. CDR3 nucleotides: TGTGCCAGCAGTGAACTCGCCTCTCGTTTCACTGAAGCTTTCTTT.

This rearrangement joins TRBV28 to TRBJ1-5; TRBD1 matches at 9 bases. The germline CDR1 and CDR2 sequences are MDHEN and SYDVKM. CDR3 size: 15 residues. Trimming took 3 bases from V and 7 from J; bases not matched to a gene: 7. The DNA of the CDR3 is TGTGCCAGCAGTTTGGGGGGACAGGGTAGGCAGCCCCAGCATTTT. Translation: CASSLGGQGRQPQHF.

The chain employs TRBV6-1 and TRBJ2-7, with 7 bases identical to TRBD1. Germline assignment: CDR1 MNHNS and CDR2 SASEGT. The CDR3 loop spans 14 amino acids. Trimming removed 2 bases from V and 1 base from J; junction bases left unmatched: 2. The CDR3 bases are TGTGCCAGCAGTGAACACAGGGGTTCCTACGAGCAGTACTTC. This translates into CASSEHRGSYEQYF.